These 10 T cell receptor beta chains were all obtained from the same sample, sequenced in a study of CXCR3-negative and CXCR3-positive naive CD8 T cells. Libraries were UMI-labeled 5' RACE TRB cDNA. Each CDR3 protein gets one entry in TCRdb, which reprocessed the 5' RACE reads and gives no DNA. The sample has fewer than 95,000 distinct CDR3 sequences, and its top ten clones hold over 1.5%. The specimen sequenced was naive CXCR3- CD8+ T cells from blood. Subset denoted: CD45RO-CCR7+CD27+CD95- naive CD8+ T cells lacking CXCR3 (TNR3-). The receptors shown here come from a human donor in good health. Some clones in this sample may be carry-over from other donors' samples.

The chain is built from TRBV7-9 and TRBJ2-1; TCRdb's D gene call, TRBD1, goes unchecked for lack of DNA. Germline V gene lookup returns CDR1 SEHNR and CDR2 FQNEAQ (reference sequence). The CDR3 sequence is 17 residues long. CDR3 protein: CASTSSHYGTGENEQFF.

This chain links TRBV28 with TRBJ2-2; as DNA is missing, the TRBD1 call by TCRdb cannot be tested. CDR3 length equals 14 residues. Per the germline V gene, CDR1 is MDHEN and CDR2 is SYDVKM. CDR3 amino acids: CASSFLWPAGELFF.

Here the CDR3 reads CASSQTVNTEAFF. The V gene is TRBV14, the J gene TRBJ1-1. Germline V gives CDR1 SGHDN, CDR2 FVKESK. The CDR3 sequence is 13 residues long.

The chain links TRBV20-1 to TRBJ2-7; the TRBD2 assignment by TCRdb is unverifiable without DNA. The CDR3 is made up of 13 amino acids. CDR1 is DFQATT, CDR2 SNEGSKA, per germline (reference sequence). CDR3 sequence reads: CSARLAGTYEQYF.

The rearrangement joins TRBV7-3 to TRBJ2-3; with no DNA, the TCRdb D assignment of TRBD2 cannot be verified. Germline V gene data show CDR1 as SGHTA and CDR2 as FQGTGA. The CDR3 covers 15 residues. CDR3 residues: CASSHGLAGTDTQYF.

The V call is TRBV7-9, the J call TRBJ2-5; TCRdb designates TRBD1, a call that cannot be tested without DNA. Germline CDR1 SEHNR, CDR2 FQNEAQ (reference sequence). The CDR3 sequence is 14 residues long. This CDR3 reads CASSPRWGQETQYF.

The V and J genes are TRBV11-2 and TRBJ2-7; TCRdb indicates TRBD1, and absent DNA this call remains unverified. The CDR3 is 15 amino acids. Per germline, CDR1 SGHAT and CDR2 FQNNGV. This CDR3 reads CASSLGQAPGGEQYF.

The rearrangement joins TRBV28 to TRBJ2-7; the D gene TCRdb calls, TRBD1, cannot be checked with no DNA. CDR3 size: 13 residues. Germline V CDR1 and CDR2: MDHEN, SYDVKM. CDR3 protein: CASSPYRGGEQYF.

This chain connects TRBV27 to TRBJ2-7; TCRdb proposes TRBD1, but this gene call is untestable without DNA. The CDR3 has 15 residues. The germline CDR1 and CDR2 sequences are MNHEY and SMNVEV (reference sequence). This CDR3 reads CASSLLMGQAYEQYF.

This chain connects TRBV27 to TRBJ1-6; no DNA is available, so the TRBD1 call from TCRdb remains unchecked. The CDR3 is 13 residues long. Germline CDR1 reads MNHEY; CDR2 reads SMNVEV (reference sequence). This CDR3 reads CASSLSGAQHLHF.